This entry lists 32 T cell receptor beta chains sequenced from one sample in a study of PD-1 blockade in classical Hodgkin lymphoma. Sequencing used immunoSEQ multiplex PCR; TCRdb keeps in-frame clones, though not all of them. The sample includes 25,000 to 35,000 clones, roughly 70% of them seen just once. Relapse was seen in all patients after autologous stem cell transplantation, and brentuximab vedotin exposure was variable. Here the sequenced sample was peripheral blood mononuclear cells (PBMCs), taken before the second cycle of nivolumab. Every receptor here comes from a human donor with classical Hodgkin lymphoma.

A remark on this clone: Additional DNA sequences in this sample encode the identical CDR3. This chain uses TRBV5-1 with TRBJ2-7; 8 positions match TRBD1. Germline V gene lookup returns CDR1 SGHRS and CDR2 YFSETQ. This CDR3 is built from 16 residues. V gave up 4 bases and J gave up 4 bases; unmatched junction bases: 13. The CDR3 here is CASSPTGDLLYYEQYF. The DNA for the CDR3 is TGCGCCAGCAGCCCGACAGGGGACCTTCTCTATTACGAGCAGTACTTC.

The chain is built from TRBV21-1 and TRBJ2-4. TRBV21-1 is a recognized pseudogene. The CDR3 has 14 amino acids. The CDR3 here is CASTMGVAKNIQYF. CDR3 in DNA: TGTGCCAGCACCATGGGGGTAGCCAAAAACATTCAGTACTTC.

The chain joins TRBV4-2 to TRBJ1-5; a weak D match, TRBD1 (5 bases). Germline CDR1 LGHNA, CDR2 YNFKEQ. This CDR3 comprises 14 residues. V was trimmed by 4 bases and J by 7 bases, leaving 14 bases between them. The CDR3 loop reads CASSPLGDAQPQHF. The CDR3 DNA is TGTGCCAGCAGCCCCTTGGGGGACGCACAGCCCCAGCATTTT.

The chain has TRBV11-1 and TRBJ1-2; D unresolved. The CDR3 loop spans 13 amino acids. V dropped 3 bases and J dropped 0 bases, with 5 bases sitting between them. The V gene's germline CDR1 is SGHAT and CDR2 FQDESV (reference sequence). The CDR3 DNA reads TGTGCCAGCAGCTTCCAAACTAACTATGGCTACACCTTC. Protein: CASSFQTNYGYTF.

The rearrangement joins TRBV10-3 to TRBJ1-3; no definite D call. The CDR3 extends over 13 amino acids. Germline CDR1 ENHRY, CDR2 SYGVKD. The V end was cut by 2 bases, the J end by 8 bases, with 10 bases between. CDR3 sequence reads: CAISEGKGYTIYF. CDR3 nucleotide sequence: TGTGCCATCAGTGAGGGAAAGGGATACACCATATATTTT.

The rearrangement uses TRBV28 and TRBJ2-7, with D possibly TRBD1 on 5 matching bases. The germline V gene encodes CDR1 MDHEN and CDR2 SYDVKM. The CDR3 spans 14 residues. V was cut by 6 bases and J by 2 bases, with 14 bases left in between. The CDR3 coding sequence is TGTGCCAGCAGGATACAGGACACCCCCTACGAGCAGTACGTC. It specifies CASRIQDTPYEQYV.

The CDR3 sequence is CASRLGQSNTEAFF. The CDR3 region has the DNA TGTGCCAGCAGATTGGGACAGTCCAACACTGAAGCTTTCTTT. V gene TRBV6-1 combines with J gene TRBJ1-1, with 7 bases fitting TRBD1. The J segment lost 2 bases and the V segment lost 6 bases, leaving 6 bases of the junction unmatched. Germline CDR1 MNHNS, CDR2 SASEGT. The CDR3 spans 14 residues.

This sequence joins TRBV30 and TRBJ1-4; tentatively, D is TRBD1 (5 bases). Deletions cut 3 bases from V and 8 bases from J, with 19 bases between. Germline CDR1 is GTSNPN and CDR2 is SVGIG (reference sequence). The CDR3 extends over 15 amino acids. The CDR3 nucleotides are TGTGCCTGGAGGGGGACCGGGACCCGACAAGAAAAACTGTTTTTT. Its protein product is CAWRGTGTRQEKLFF.

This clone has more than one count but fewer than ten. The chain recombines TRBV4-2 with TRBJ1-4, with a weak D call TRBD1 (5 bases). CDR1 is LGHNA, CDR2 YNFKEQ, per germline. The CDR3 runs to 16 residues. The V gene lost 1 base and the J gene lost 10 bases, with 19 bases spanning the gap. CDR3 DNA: TGTGCCAGCAGCCAAGGGGGAGGGGCCAAGGGGTTAAAACTGTTTTTT. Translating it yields CASSQGGGAKGLKLFF.

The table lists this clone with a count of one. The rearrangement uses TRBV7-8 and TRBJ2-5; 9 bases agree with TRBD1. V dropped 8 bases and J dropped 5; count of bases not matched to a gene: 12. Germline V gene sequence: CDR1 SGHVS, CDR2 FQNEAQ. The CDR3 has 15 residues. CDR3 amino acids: CASSPDRGLRETQYF. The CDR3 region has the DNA TGTGCCAGCTCCCCGGACAGGGGCCTCCGGGAGACCCAGTACTTC.

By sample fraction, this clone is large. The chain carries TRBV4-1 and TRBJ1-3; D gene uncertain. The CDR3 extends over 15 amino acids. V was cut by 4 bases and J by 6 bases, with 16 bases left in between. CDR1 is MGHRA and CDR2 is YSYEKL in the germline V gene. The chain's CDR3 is CASSLNEVFENTIYF. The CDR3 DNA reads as TGCGCCAGCAGCCTTAACGAGGTATTTGAAAACACCATATATTTT.

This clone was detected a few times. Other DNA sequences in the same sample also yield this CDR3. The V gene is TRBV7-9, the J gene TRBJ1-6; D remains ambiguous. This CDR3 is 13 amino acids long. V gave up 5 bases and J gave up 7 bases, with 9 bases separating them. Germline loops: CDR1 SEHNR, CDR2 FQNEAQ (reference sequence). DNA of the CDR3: TGTGCCAGCAGCACCCGTACGAATTCACCCCTCCACTTT. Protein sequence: CASSTRTNSPLHF.

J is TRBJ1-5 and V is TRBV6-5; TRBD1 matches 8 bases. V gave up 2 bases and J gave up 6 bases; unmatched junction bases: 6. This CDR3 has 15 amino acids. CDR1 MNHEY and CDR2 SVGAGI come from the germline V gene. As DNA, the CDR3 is TGTGCCAGCAGTTACGGACAGGGCGGCGGTCAGCCCCAGCATTTT. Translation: CASSYGQGGGQPQHF.

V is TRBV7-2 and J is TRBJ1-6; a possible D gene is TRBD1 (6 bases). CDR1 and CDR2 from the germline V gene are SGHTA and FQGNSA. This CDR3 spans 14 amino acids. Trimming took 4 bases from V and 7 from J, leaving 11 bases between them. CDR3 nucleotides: TGTGCCAGCAGCTCTACAGGGTACAATTCACCCCTCCACTTT. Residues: CASSSTGYNSPLHF.

CDR3 amino acids: CASRPPDGGGTDTQYF. CDR3 sequence (DNA): TGTGCCAGCAGACCCCCGGACGGAGGAGGGACAGATACGCAGTATTTT. This sequence joins TRBV28 and TRBJ2-3; weak D call: TRBD2 (6 bases). Germline CDR1 MDHEN, CDR2 SYDVKM. Trimming cost V 6 bases and J 3 bases, with 19 bases left between them. The CDR3 sequence is 16 residues long.

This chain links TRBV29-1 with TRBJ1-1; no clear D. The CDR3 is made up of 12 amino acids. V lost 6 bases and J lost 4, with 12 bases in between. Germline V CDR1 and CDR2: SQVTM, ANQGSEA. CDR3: CSVGDGPTEAFF. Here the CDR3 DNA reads TGCAGCGTGGGCGACGGACCCACTGAAGCTTTCTTT.

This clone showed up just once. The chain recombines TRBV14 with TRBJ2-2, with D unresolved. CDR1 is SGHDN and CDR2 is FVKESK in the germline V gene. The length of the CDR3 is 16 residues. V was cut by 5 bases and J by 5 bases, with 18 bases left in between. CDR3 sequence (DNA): TGTGCCAGCAGCATCTCCTTAAACGTCGGAACCGGGGAGCTGTTTTTT. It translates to CASSISLNVGTGELFF.

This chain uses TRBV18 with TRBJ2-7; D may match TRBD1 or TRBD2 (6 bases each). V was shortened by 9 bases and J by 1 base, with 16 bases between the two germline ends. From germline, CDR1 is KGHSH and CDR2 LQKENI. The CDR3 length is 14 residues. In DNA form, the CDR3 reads TGTGCCAGTTCCATAAAGGGGGGTTCCTACGAGCAGTACTTC. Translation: CASSIKGGSYEQYF.

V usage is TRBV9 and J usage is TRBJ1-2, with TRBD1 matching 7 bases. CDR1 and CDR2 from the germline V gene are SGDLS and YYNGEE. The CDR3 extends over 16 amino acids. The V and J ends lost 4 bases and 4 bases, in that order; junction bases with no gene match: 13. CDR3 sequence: CASSLRPGTAIYGYTF. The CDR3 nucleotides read TGTGCCAGCAGCTTACGTCCCGGGACAGCAATCTATGGCTACACCTTC.

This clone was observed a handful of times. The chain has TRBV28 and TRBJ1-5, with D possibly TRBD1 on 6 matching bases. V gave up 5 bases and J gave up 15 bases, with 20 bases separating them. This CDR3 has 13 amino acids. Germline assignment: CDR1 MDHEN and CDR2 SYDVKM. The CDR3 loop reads CASSPTTTGFRHF. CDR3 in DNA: TGTGCCAGCAGTCCAACCACGACAGGTTTTCGGCATTTT.

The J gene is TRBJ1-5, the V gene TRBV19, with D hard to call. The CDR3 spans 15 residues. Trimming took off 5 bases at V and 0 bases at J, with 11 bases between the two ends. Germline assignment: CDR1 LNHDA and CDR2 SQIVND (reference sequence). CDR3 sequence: CASSPYSTSNQPQHF. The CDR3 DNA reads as TGTGCCAGTAGTCCCTATAGTACTAGCAATCAGCCCCAGCATTTT.

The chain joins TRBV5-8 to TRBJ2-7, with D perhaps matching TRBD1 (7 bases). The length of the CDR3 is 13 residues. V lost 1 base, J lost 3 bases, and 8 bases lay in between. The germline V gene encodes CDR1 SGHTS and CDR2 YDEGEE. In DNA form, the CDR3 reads TGTGCCAGCAGCTTGCAGGGGGGCTACGAGCAGTACTTC. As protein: CASSLQGGYEQYF. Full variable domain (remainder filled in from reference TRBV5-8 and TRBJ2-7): EAGVTQSPTHLIKTRGQQATLRCSPISGHTSVYWYQQALGLGLQFLLWYDEGEERNRGNFPPRFSGRQFPNYSSELNVNALELEDSALYLCASSLQGGYEQYFGPGTRLTVT.

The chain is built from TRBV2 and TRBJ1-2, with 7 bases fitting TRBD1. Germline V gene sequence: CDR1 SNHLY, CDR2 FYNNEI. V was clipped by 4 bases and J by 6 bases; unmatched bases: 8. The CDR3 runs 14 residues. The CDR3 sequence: CASSAERTGDGYTF. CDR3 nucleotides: TGTGCCAGCAGTGCAGAGAGAACAGGGGATGGCTACACCTTC.

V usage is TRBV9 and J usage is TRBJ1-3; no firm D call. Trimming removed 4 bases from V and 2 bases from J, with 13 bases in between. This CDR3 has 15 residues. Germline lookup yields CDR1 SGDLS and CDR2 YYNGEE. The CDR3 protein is CASSPFLAPGNTIYF. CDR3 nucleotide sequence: TGTGCCAGCAGCCCTTTTTTGGCTCCTGGAAACACCATATATTTT.

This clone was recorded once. The CDR3 loop is CASSLVGEGYEQYV. The CDR3 DNA is TGTGCCAGCAGCTTAGTGGGGGAGGGCTACGAGCAGTACGTC. The chain recombines TRBV7-8 with TRBJ2-7, with 7 bases matching TRBD2. The V gene's germline CDR1 is SGHVS and CDR2 FQNEAQ. J gave up 3 bases and V 1 base, and 3 bases lay outside the gene matches. The CDR3 spans 14 residues.

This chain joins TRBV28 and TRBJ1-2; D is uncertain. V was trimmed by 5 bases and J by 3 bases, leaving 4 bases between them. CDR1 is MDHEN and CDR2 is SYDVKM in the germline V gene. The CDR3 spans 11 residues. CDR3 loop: CASSSHYGYTF. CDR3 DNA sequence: TGTGCCAGCAGTAGTCACTATGGCTACACCTTC.

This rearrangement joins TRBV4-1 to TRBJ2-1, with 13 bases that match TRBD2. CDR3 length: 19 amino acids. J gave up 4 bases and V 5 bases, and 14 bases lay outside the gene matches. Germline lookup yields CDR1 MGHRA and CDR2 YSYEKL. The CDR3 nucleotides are TGCGCCAGCAGCTCTATACCCACCGGGACTAGCGGGATTTACAATGAGCAGTTCTTC. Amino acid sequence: CASSSIPTGTSGIYNEQFF.

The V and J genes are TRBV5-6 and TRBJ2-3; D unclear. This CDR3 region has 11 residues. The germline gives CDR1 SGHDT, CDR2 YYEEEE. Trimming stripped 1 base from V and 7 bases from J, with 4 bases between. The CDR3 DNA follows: TGTGCCAGCAGCTTGCGGAATACGCAGTATTTT. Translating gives CASSLRNTQYF.

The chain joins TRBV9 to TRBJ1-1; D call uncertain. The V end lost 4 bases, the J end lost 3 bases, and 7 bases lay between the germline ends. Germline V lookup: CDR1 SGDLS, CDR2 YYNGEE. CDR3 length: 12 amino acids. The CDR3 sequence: CASSPEDTEAFF. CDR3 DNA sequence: TGTGCCAGCAGCCCAGAGGACACTGAAGCTTTCTTT.

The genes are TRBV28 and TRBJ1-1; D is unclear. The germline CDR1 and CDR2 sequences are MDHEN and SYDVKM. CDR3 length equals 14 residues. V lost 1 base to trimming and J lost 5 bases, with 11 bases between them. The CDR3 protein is CASSLYLGRTEAFF. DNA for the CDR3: TGTGCCAGCAGTTTATATTTGGGGAGGACTGAAGCTTTCTTT.

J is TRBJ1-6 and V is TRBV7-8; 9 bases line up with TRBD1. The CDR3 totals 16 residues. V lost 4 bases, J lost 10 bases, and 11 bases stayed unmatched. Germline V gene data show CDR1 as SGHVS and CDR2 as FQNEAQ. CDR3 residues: CASSSRTGVLRSPLHF. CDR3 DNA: TGTGCCAGCAGCTCCCGGACAGGGGTATTGAGATCACCCCTCCACTTT.

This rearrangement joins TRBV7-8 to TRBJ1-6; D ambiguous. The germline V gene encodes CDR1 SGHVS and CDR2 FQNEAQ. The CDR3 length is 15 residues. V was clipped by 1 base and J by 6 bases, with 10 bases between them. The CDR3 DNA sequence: TGTGCCAGCAGCTTAGAGGTGATCCGTAATTCACCCCTCCACTTT. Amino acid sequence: CASSLEVIRNSPLHF.